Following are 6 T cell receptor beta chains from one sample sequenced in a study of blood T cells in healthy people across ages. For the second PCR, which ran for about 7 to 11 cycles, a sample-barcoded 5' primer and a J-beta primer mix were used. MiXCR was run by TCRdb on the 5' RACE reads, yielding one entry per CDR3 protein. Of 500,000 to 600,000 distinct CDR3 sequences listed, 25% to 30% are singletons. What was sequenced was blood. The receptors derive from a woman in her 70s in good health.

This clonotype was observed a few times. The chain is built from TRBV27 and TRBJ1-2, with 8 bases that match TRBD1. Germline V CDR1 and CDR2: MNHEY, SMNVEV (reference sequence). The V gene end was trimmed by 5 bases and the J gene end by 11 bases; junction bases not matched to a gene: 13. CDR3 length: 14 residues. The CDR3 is CASSRTGTGVIYTF. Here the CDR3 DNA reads TGTGCCAGCAGTCGTACCGGGACAGGAGTGATTTACACCTTC.

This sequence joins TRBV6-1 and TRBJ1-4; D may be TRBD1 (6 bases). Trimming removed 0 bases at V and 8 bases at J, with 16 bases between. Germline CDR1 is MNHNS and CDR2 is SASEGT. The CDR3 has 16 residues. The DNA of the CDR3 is TGTGCCAGCAGTGAAGCGCTTGGGGGCCGAGGCGAAAAACTGTTTTTT. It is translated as CASSEALGGRGEKLFF.

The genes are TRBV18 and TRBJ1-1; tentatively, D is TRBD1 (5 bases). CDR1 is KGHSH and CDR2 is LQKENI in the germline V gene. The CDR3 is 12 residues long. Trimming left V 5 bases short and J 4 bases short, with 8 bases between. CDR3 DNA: TGTGCCAGCTCATTCAGGGCCACTGAAGCTTTCTTT. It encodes CASSFRATEAFF.

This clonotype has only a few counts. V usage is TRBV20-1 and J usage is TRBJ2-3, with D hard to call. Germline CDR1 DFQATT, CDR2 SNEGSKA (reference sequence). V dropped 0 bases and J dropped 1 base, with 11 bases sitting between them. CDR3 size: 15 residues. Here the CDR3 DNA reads TGCAGTGCTAGAGATAACCAGAAAGGCACAGATACGCAGTATTTT. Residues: CSARDNQKGTDTQYF.

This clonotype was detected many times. CDR3 amino acids: CASSQGSGTAAGYTF. The CDR3 DNA follows: TGCGCCAGCAGCCAGGGATCCGGGACGGCGGCCGGCTACACCTTC. V usage is TRBV4-1 and J usage is TRBJ1-2; D is possibly TRBD1 (5 bases). The germline gives CDR1 MGHRA, CDR2 YSYEKL. V was trimmed by 3 bases and J by 8 bases, leaving 19 bases between them. This CDR3 region has 15 residues.

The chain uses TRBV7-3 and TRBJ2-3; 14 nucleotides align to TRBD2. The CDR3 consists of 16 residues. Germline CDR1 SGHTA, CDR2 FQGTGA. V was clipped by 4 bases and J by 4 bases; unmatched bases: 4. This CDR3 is CASSSGTSGGPDTQYF. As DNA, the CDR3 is TGTGCCAGCAGCTCTGGGACTAGCGGGGGCCCAGATACGCAGTATTTT.